Each of the 13 T cell receptor beta chains below was sequenced from the same sample in a study of T cells in localized non-small cell lung cancer. Sequenced by immunoSEQ multiplex PCR; TCRdb stores in-frame clones only, minus some. The table records fewer than 40,000 clones, under 90% of them present only once. Sequencing used peripheral blood, obtained before any cancer treatment. These receptors were obtained from a male donor aged 60 or older with stage III lung adenocarcinoma.

The gene calls are TRBV19 and TRBJ1-2; D gene ambiguous. The germline V gene encodes CDR1 LNHDA and CDR2 SQIVND (reference sequence). V was shortened by 3 bases and J by 2 bases, with 10 bases between the two germline ends. The CDR3 runs to 14 residues. The DNA for the CDR3 is TGTGCCAGTAGTATTAGTCCAGCAAACTATGGCTACACCTTC. Translation: CASSISPANYGYTF.

J is TRBJ1-1 and V is TRBV6-5; D perhaps matches TRBD1 (6 bases). This CDR3 spans 15 amino acids. In germline, CDR1 is MNHEY, CDR2 SVGAGI. V gave up 0 bases and J gave up 0 bases, with 8 bases separating them. DNA for the CDR3: TGTGCCAGCAGTTACTCCAGGGGAATGAACACTGAAGCTTTCTTT. As protein: CASSYSRGMNTEAFF.

The chain has TRBV11-2 and TRBJ2-5; 10 bases align to TRBD1. The V gene end was trimmed by 5 bases and the J gene end by 5 bases; junction bases not matched to a gene: 11. Germline V lookup: CDR1 SGHAT, CDR2 FQNNGV. This CDR3 is 16 amino acids long. This chain's CDR3 is CASSTRTGGVSETQYF. The CDR3 DNA reads as TGTGCCAGCAGCACCCGGACAGGGGGGGTATCGGAGACCCAGTACTTC.

V and J are TRBV7-9 and TRBJ1-1; D gene uncertain. V was clipped by 3 bases and J by 4 bases, with 12 bases between them. The germline gives CDR1 SEHNR, CDR2 FQNEAQ (reference sequence). The CDR3 consists of 14 residues. CDR3 bases: TGTGCCAGCAGCTTCGCGGGTGTCGGCACTGAAGCTTTCTTT. It translates to CASSFAGVGTEAFF.

In its sample, this clone was seen once. The chain uses TRBV5-6 and TRBJ1-2; weak D call: TRBD1 (6 bases). The length of the CDR3 is 17 residues. Germline values: CDR1 SGHDT, CDR2 YYEEEE. Trimming took 7 bases from V and 5 from J, leaving 27 bases between them. CDR3 amino acids: CASEPGGRGLRRYGYTF. The CDR3 DNA reads TGTGCCAGCGAACCCGGGGGCAGGGGACTTCGACGGTATGGCTACACCTTC.

The CDR3 sequence: CASSPRGTSSETQYF. Here the CDR3 DNA reads TGTGCCAGCAGCCCCAGGGGGACCTCATCCGAGACCCAGTACTTC. This sequence joins TRBV11-2 and TRBJ2-5; 7 bases map to TRBD1. V trimming: 5 bases; J trimming: 5 bases; junction bases outside the gene matches: 11. Germline V gives CDR1 SGHAT, CDR2 FQNNGV. The CDR3 runs 15 residues.

CDR3 nucleotides: TGTGCCAGCAGCGTCAGTAGTGGTCGGGAGCAGTACTTC. The encoded protein is CASSVSSGREQYF. The genes are TRBV7-8 and TRBJ2-7; no clear D. CDR3 length: 13 residues. CDR1 and CDR2 from the germline V gene are SGHVS and FQNEAQ. The ends were cut back, 5 bases at V and 7 bases at J, with 15 bases in the middle.

The V and J genes are TRBV11-2 and TRBJ1-2; D is ambiguous. The germline CDR1 and CDR2 sequences are SGHAT and FQNNGV. The CDR3 consists of 12 residues. V lost 10 bases and J lost 4, with 13 bases in between. CDR3 loop: CAIEGGPYGYTF. As DNA, the CDR3 is TGTGCCATCGAGGGAGGGCCCTATGGCTACACCTTC.

This chain connects TRBV4-1 to TRBJ2-3; D is ambiguous. Germline V gene sequence: CDR1 MGHRA, CDR2 YSYEKL. The CDR3 contains 13 residues. Trimming took 8 bases from V and 2 from J, leaving 11 bases between them. Written as DNA, the CDR3 is TGCGCCAGCTCTTTGGCCCTCACAGATACGCAGTATTTT. It is translated as CASSLALTDTQYF.

This chain links TRBV11-2 with TRBJ2-1; D uncertain. V lost 0 bases to trimming and J lost 7 bases, with 7 bases between them. The length of the CDR3 is 13 residues. Germline values: CDR1 SGHAT, CDR2 FQNNGV. The CDR3 loop is CASSLDTVNEQFF. CDR3 nucleotide sequence: TGTGCCAGCAGCTTAGATACTGTAAATGAGCAGTTCTTC.

This clone was seen a single time. The chain joins TRBV2 to TRBJ2-1; D is possibly TRBD2 (6 bases). Germline-derived CDR1 and CDR2 are SNHLY and FYNNEI. With 6 bases removed from V and 5 bases from J, the gap between germline ends came to 17 bases. The CDR3 is 15 residues long. The CDR3 DNA follows: TGTGCCAGCAGCCTCGACCTCCCGGGGGACAATGAGCAGTTCTTC. As protein: CASSLDLPGDNEQFF. Using reference TRBV2 and TRBJ2-1 for the parts outside the CDR3, the full variable domain is EPEVTQTPSHQVTQMGQEVILRCVPISNHLYFYWYRQILGQKVEFLVSFYNNEISEKSEIFDDQFSVERPDGSNFTLKIRSTKLEDSAMYFCASSLDLPGDNEQFFGPGTRLTVL.

The rearrangement links TRBV4-1 to TRBJ1-6; D is undetermined. This CDR3 is built from 15 residues. Trimming took 0 bases from V and 5 from J, leaving 8 bases between them. Germline loops: CDR1 MGHRA, CDR2 YSYEKL. The CDR3 reads CASSQEAGNNSPLHF. The CDR3 DNA follows: TGCGCCAGCAGCCAAGAAGCGGGGAATAATTCACCCCTCCACTTT.

The chain links TRBV6-5 to TRBJ1-2; D may be TRBD1 (6 bases). The CDR3 is 15 amino acids. V was trimmed by 5 bases and J by 4 bases, leaving 17 bases between them. CDR1 is MNHEY and CDR2 is SVGAGI in the germline V gene. The chain's CDR3 is CASSTYDRHAYGYTF. In DNA form, the CDR3 reads TGTGCCAGCAGTACATACGACAGGCACGCCTATGGCTACACCTTC.